This TCR beta chain was found in a study of shared clonotypes between healthy human individuals. Overall study findings and caveats: Although depth was large, rarefaction showed that sequencing of the sorted subsets was incomplete. Clonotypes not shared had lower generation probabilities than those common to all four donors. Limited genetic and exposure-history diversity came from having few donors.

To note about this clone: Its antigen is unknown.

Per germline, CDR1 SGDLS and CDR2 YYNGEE. CDR3 length: 16 amino acids. With 0 bases removed from V and 0 bases from J, the gap between germline ends came to 12 bases. Clones were read by immunoSEQ multiplex PCR, and TCRdb kept only the in-frame ones, dropping some. The profile shows 1.5 million to 2.5 million clones, roughly 94% of them singletons. CD8 cells regarded as naive lacked CD45RO, were positively chosen for CCR7, and omitted terminally differentiated effector memory CD45RA+ cells. The V and J genes are TRBV9 and TRBJ2-5, with D possibly TRBD1 on 5 matching bases. The receptor was derived from a man aged 18 to 29 in good health. The source material was naive CD8+ T cells sorted from blood. The CDR3 region has the DNA TGTGCCAGCAGCGTAGAAGATAGGGGATACCAAGAGACCCAGTACTTC. It encodes CASSVEDRGYQETQYF.